This TCR beta chain was profiled in a study of prognosis after radiotherapy for stage I lung cancer. Study-level information: Medically, all non-small cell lung cancer patients were deemed inoperable. Concurrent therapy with stereotactic body radiotherapy was received by no patient. The study's findings and limits: Median unique TCR clone counts of about 9,200 versus 6,500 showed a fall after stereotactic body radiation therapy.

The sample holds many counts of this clonotype. Antigen specificity is unknown. Template was genomic DNA; TCR beta CDR3 amplified in two multiplex PCR rounds. Gene-specific TRBV and TRBJ primers were used in PCR round one. TCRdb ran MiXCR on the multiplex PCR reads and lists one entry per CDR3 protein. The sample includes 38,000 or so distinct CDR3 sequences, approximately 24% seen only once; the top ten take 25% to 30%. The CDR3 is 13 residues long. V was clipped by 0 bases and J by 5 bases, with 6 bases between them. Germline V gene sequence: CDR1 MNHEY, CDR2 SVGAGI. The clonotype was recovered from a donor of 50 years or more with non-small cell lung cancer. The V call is TRBV6-5, the J call TRBJ2-3; no definite D call. The sample consisted of PBMCs, taken before or after stereotactic body radiation therapy (not recorded which). The CDR3 DNA reads TGTGCCAGCAGTTACTCGTTAGGAGATACGCAGTATTTT. Translating gives CASSYSLGDTQYF.